One and the same sample provided the 21 T cell receptor beta chains below, sequenced in a study of beta chain features in type 1 diabetes. Isolated RNA was reverse transcribed in full, so expressed TCRB transcripts were sequenced. Here immunoSEQ multiplex PCR was the method, and the copy in TCRdb shows in-frame clones only, minus some. The sample holds hundreds of thousands of clones, 12% to 15% seen once. Specimen: central memory CD4+ T cells from blood. All receptors come from a man aged 30-40 years in good health.

V usage is TRBV27 and J usage is TRBJ2-1; TRBD2 aligns across 7 bases. Germline V CDR1 and CDR2: MNHEY, SMNVEV (reference sequence). V lost 3 bases and J lost 4; bases outside the gene matches: 15. This CDR3 contains 18 residues. CDR3 amino acids: CASSLDGFGGSGYNEQFF. The CDR3 DNA reads TGTGCCAGCAGTTTGGATGGGTTCGGCGGGAGCGGTTACAATGAGCAGTTCTTC.

In this sample, this clone turned up a few times. The chain employs TRBV4-3 and TRBJ2-5; D is perhaps TRBD2 (5 bases). Trimming removed 1 base at V and 5 bases at J, with 8 bases between. The length of the CDR3 is 13 residues. Germline V gene lookup returns CDR1 LGHNA and CDR2 YSLEER. The CDR3 coding sequence is TGCGCCAGCAGCCAAGTACCGGGGGAGACCCAGTACTTC. Residues: CASSQVPGETQYF.

V and J are TRBV7-2 and TRBJ2-4, with D hard to call. The CDR3 contains 14 residues. Trimming removed 2 bases at V and 2 bases at J, with 7 bases between. Germline values: CDR1 SGHTA, CDR2 FQGNSA. CDR3 loop: CASSLLGTKNIQYF. CDR3 nucleotide sequence: TGTGCCAGCAGCTTACTAGGGACCAAAAACATTCAGTACTTC.

This clone was counted between two and nine times. The CDR3 DNA is TGTGCCAGCAGCATCACCGGGACAGGGGTGGGCAATTCACCCCTCCACTTT. Its protein is CASSITGTGVGNSPLHF. The chain has TRBV7-2 and TRBJ1-6; TRBD1 aligns across 10 bases. The CDR3 is made up of 17 amino acids. Germline V lookup: CDR1 SGHTA, CDR2 FQGNSA. V gave up 5 bases and J gave up 7 bases; unmatched junction bases: 11. The whole variable domain, remainder taken from reference TRBV7-2 and TRBJ1-6, is GAGVSQSPSNKVTEKGKDVELRCDPISGHTALYWYRQSLGQGLEFLIYFQGNSAPDKSGLPSDRFSAERTGGSVSTLTIQRTQQEDSAVYLCASSITGTGVGNSPLHFGNGTRLTVT.

The chain combines TRBV7-9 with TRBJ1-1; D uncertain. The CDR3 has 16 residues. Germline CDR1 SEHNR, CDR2 FQNEAQ (reference sequence). Deletions cut 2 bases from V and 0 bases from J, with 13 bases between. The CDR3 coding sequence is TGTGCCAGCAGCTTACAGGTCGATTGGGTGAACACTGAAGCTTTCTTT. This sequence encodes CASSLQVDWVNTEAFF.

This clone was seen many times. The CDR3: CASRPGSRQNTIYF. The DNA of the CDR3 is TGTGCCAGCCGACCCGGGTCCCGACAAAACACCATATATTTT. The chain recombines TRBV6-6 with TRBJ1-3; D gene unclear. CDR1 is MNHNY, CDR2 SVGAGI, per germline (reference sequence). The CDR3 consists of 14 residues. The ends were cut back, 8 bases at V and 6 bases at J, with 17 bases in the middle.

This clone has only a few counts. The rearrangement uses TRBV28 and TRBJ2-7, with D possibly TRBD1 on 6 matching bases. Germline V lookup: CDR1 MDHEN, CDR2 SYDVKM. The V gene lost 3 bases and the J gene lost 0 bases, with 9 bases spanning the gap. The CDR3 is made up of 14 amino acids. DNA for the CDR3: TGTGCCAGCAGTTTTGGACAGATCTCCTACGAGCAGTACTTC. This sequence encodes CASSFGQISYEQYF.

The chain recombines TRBV4-3 with TRBJ2-3; D is perhaps TRBD1 (5 bases). The ends were cut back, 2 bases at V and 1 base at J, with 10 bases in the middle. This CDR3 has 15 residues. The germline V gene encodes CDR1 LGHNA and CDR2 YSLEER. CDR3 sequence reads: CASSQTQGGTDTQYF. CDR3 nucleotide sequence: TGCGCCAGCAGCCAAACTCAAGGGGGCACAGATACGCAGTATTTT.

This clone has more than one count but fewer than ten. This chain uses TRBV7-2 with TRBJ2-7; 8 bases are shared with TRBD1. Germline V gene sequence: CDR1 SGHTA, CDR2 FQGNSA. CDR3 length: 13 residues. The V and J ends lost 6 bases and 6 bases, in that order; junction bases with no gene match: 7. CDR3 coding DNA: TGTGCCAGCAGATCAGGGGGCGGAGGCGAGCAGTACTTC. The encoded protein is CASRSGGGGEQYF.

The rearrangement joins TRBV19 to TRBJ2-4; D is uncertain. This CDR3 has 16 amino acids. The V end was cut by 4 bases, the J end by 8 bases, with 21 bases between. Germline V gene sequence: CDR1 LNHDA, CDR2 SQIVND (reference sequence). The CDR3 is CASSTRTTQAHDIQYF. Written as DNA, the CDR3 is TGTGCCAGTAGTACGCGTACGACACAAGCCCATGACATTCAGTACTTC.

The chain joins TRBV18 to TRBJ2-3; TRBD2 agrees at 7 bases. This CDR3 has 16 amino acids. The ends lost 3 bases at V and 11 bases at J; junction bases unmatched: 17. Germline V CDR1 and CDR2: KGHSH, LQKENI. This chain's CDR3 is CASSPAGQGGTPEQYF. In nucleotides, the CDR3 is TGTGCCAGCTCACCCGCTGGGCAGGGAGGGACCCCAGAGCAGTATTTT.

This clone was picked up a small number of times. This chain joins TRBV28 and TRBJ1-5, with a weak D call TRBD1 (5 bases). With 6 bases removed from V and 2 bases from J, the gap between germline ends came to 11 bases. Germline V gives CDR1 MDHEN, CDR2 SYDVKM. The CDR3 spans 14 residues. CDR3 amino acids: CASRPGFGNQPQHF. The CDR3 DNA follows: TGTGCCAGCAGGCCAGGGTTTGGCAATCAGCCCCAGCATTTT.

Ten or more counts support this clone. The chain links TRBV29-1 to TRBJ2-1; maybe TRBD1 (6 bases). Trimming took off 6 bases at V and 4 bases at J, with 10 bases between the two ends. The CDR3 contains 12 residues. The germline gives CDR1 SQVTM, CDR2 ANQGSEA. CDR3 sequence (DNA): TGCAGCGTAACAGGGCTTTACAATGAGCAGTTCTTC. This codes for CSVTGLYNEQFF.

The chain links TRBV27 to TRBJ2-2; D uncertain. The CDR3 runs 14 residues. Trimming stripped 6 bases from V and 4 bases from J, with 12 bases between. The germline CDR1 and CDR2 sequences are MNHEY and SMNVEV (reference sequence). The CDR3 spells CASRVSRRTGELFF. In DNA, the CDR3 is TGTGCCAGCAGGGTCTCTCGGCGCACCGGGGAGCTGTTTTTT.

This clone was seen a single time. This sequence joins TRBV9 and TRBJ2-3; 13 bases are a match to TRBD2. CDR3 length equals 18 residues. With 4 bases clipped from V and 2 bases from J, the junction kept 10 bases outside the gene matches. Germline CDR1 SGDLS, CDR2 YYNGEE. The CDR3 nucleotides are TGTGCCAGCAGCCCCAGGACTAGCGGGGGAGCTATCACAGATACGCAGTATTTT. This translates into CASSPRTSGGAITDTQYF. The full variable domain, completed using reference TRBV9 and TRBJ2-3, is DSGVTQTPKHLITATGQRVTLRCSPRSGDLSVYWYQQSLDQGLQFLIQYYNGEERAKGNILERFSAQQFPDLHSELNLSSLELGDSALYFCASSPRTSGGAITDTQYFGPGTRLTVL.

About this clone itself: Different DNA sequences within this sample yield the same CDR3. The chain couples TRBV6-5 to TRBJ2-1; D is unclear. The CDR3 consists of 11 residues. The ends were cut back, 7 bases at V and 4 bases at J, with 5 bases in the middle. The germline V gene encodes CDR1 MNHEY and CDR2 SVGAGI. The CDR3 DNA follows: TGTGCCAGCACTTATTACAATGAGCAGTTCTTC. Its translation is CASTYYNEQFF.

This clone was seen only a few times. This chain links TRBV11-3 with TRBJ2-3; D remains ambiguous. This CDR3 has 13 amino acids. The V end was cut by 2 bases, the J end by 6 bases, with 9 bases between. Germline CDR1 and CDR2: SGHNT and YENEEA. CDR3 residues: CASSLSGKDTQYF. The CDR3 DNA follows: TGTGCCAGCAGCTTATCAGGCAAGGATACGCAGTATTTT.

V and J are TRBV6-5 and TRBJ1-6, with TRBD1 as a possible D gene (6 bases). Germline assignment: CDR1 MNHEY and CDR2 SVGAGI. The CDR3 is made up of 15 amino acids. The ends were cut back, 6 bases at V and 6 bases at J, with 15 bases in the middle. The CDR3 DNA reads as TGTGCCAGCAGAGGACAGATCGGGACTAATTCACCCCTCCACTTT. Its protein is CASRGQIGTNSPLHF.

The chain recombines TRBV18 with TRBJ2-2; D uncertain. Germline V gives CDR1 KGHSH, CDR2 LQKENI. The CDR3 is made up of 12 amino acids. V was clipped by 3 bases and J by 6 bases, with 5 bases between them. CDR3 bases: TGTGCCAGCTCACCGAATCCCGGGGAGCTGTTTTTT. It translates to CASSPNPGELFF.

This clone was picked up a small number of times. J is TRBJ2-2 and V is TRBV6-1; 7 positions agree with TRBD1. V trimming: 2 bases; J trimming: 0 bases; junction bases outside the gene matches: 0. This CDR3 has 15 amino acids. Germline V gene sequence: CDR1 MNHNS, CDR2 SASEGT. Here the CDR3 reads CASSEQGANTGELFF. CDR3 nucleotides: TGTGCCAGCAGTGAACAGGGGGCGAACACCGGGGAGCTGTTTTTT.

This clone was counted a few times. The rearrangement links TRBV7-2 to TRBJ1-3; D not resolved. Per germline, CDR1 SGHTA and CDR2 FQGNSA. The ends were cut back, 5 bases at V and 4 bases at J, with 18 bases in the middle. The CDR3 contains 16 residues. The CDR3 reads CASSPRLPGSGNTIYF. In DNA, the CDR3 is TGTGCCAGCAGCCCTAGGCTCCCGGGATCGGGAAACACCATATATTTT.